Presented here are 22 T cell receptor beta chains from one specimen sequenced in a study of shared clonotypes between healthy human individuals. TCRdb's copy holds only in-frame clones and misses some; the assay was immunoSEQ multiplex PCR. Here the sample spans more than 450,000 clones, about four fifths being singletons. The sequenced sample consisted of PBMCs. Receptors were obtained from a woman between 40 and 50 years old in good health. Some clones in this sample may be carry-over from other donors' samples.

The rearrangement links TRBV5-5 to TRBJ2-3; perhaps TRBD2 as D (6 bases). The V end was cut by 4 bases, the J end by 10 bases, with 13 bases between. CDR3 length: 12 residues. CDR1 is SGHKS and CDR2 is YYEKEE in the germline V gene (reference sequence). CDR3 coding DNA: TGTGCCAGCAGCCCCGGGGGTAGGGCGCAGTATTTT. Its translation is CASSPGGRAQYF.

The DNA for the CDR3 is TGTGCCAGTAGCCGCCAGGCGTGGGGCACCGGGGAGCTGTTTTTT. This gives the protein CASSRQAWGTGELFF. The chain carries TRBV19 and TRBJ2-2, with no clear D. V lost 6 bases and J lost 4, with 15 bases in between. The CDR3 has 15 amino acids. Germline V gene data show CDR1 as LNHDA and CDR2 as SQIVND (reference sequence). The full variable domain, its missing parts supplied by reference TRBV19 and TRBJ2-2, is DGGITQSPKYLFRKEGQNVTLSCEQNLNHDAMYWYRQDPGQGLRLIYYSQIVNDFQKGDIAEGYSVSREKKESFPLTVTSAQKNPTAFYLCASSRQAWGTGELFFGEGSRLTVL.

This chain connects TRBV6-5 to TRBJ2-7; 9 nucleotides agree with TRBD2. Germline loops: CDR1 MNHEY, CDR2 SVGAGI. The junction had 11 bases not matched to a gene; V was cut back by 2 bases and J by 6 bases. This CDR3 contains 16 residues. Written as DNA, the CDR3 is TGTGCCAGCAGTTACGCCTTAGCGGGAGTGCCAGCCGAGCAGTACTTC. Protein: CASSYALAGVPAEQYF.

CDR3 loop: CASSFLGGHTDTQYF. The DNA for the CDR3 is TGCGCCAGCAGCTTCTTAGGAGGGCACACAGATACGCAGTATTTT. The chain carries TRBV5-1 and TRBJ2-3; D possibly corresponds to TRBD2 (6 bases). The V end lost 2 bases, the J end lost 2 bases, and 12 bases lay between the germline ends. Per germline, CDR1 SGHRS and CDR2 YFSETQ. The CDR3 loop spans 15 amino acids.

The rearrangement links TRBV10-3 to TRBJ2-5; the D gene is possibly TRBD2 (6 bases). Trimming cost V 6 bases and J 1 base, with 9 bases left between them. The CDR3 totals 13 residues. The V gene's germline CDR1 is ENHRY and CDR2 SYGVKD. In nucleotides, the CDR3 is TGTGCCATCAGCCGGGACTTCCAAGAGACCCAGTACTTC. Protein: CAISRDFQETQYF.

The rearrangement links TRBV13 to TRBJ1-2, with D perhaps TRBD1 (6 bases). With 4 bases removed from V and 7 bases from J, the gap between germline ends came to 13 bases. Germline CDR1 reads PRHDT; CDR2 reads FYEKMQ (reference sequence). This CDR3 has 13 amino acids. This CDR3 is CASSSGTSLGYTF. CDR3 coding DNA: TGTGCCAGCAGCTCCGGGACAAGTCTTGGCTACACCTTC.

The chain joins TRBV5-4 to TRBJ2-1, with D unclear. Trimming pared 0 bases from V and 0 bases from J, leaving 10 bases between. In germline, CDR1 is SGHNT, CDR2 YYREEE (reference sequence). There are 16 residues in the CDR3. CDR3 loop: CASSLDQWSSYNEQFF. In DNA, the CDR3 is TGTGCCAGCAGCTTGGATCAGTGGAGCTCCTACAATGAGCAGTTCTTC.

The chain combines TRBV2 with TRBJ2-2; TRBD2 aligns across 7 bases. The V segment lost 9 bases and the J segment 3 bases; nucleotides outside the gene matches: 7. This CDR3 spans 14 amino acids. Germline V gives CDR1 SNHLY, CDR2 FYNNEI. The CDR3 loop is CASGGLQYTGELFF. The CDR3 region has the DNA TGTGCCAGTGGGGGACTACAGTACACCGGGGAGCTGTTTTTT.

The chain combines TRBV27 with TRBJ2-6, with 10 bases aligning to TRBD1. In germline, CDR1 is MNHEY, CDR2 SMNVEV (reference sequence). J was trimmed by 0 bases and V by 5 bases; bases with no gene match: 4. The CDR3 is made up of 17 amino acids. Written as DNA, the CDR3 is TGTGCCAGCAGTGCCGACAGGGGGCTCTCTGGGGCCAACGTCCTGACTTTC. This translates into CASSADRGLSGANVLTF. Drawing the rest from reference TRBV27 and TRBJ2-6, the complete variable domain is EAQVTQNPRYLITVTGKKLTVTCSQNMNHEYMSWYRQDPGLGLRQIYYSMNVEVTDKGDVPEGYKVSRKEKRNFPLILESPSPNQTSLYFCASSADRGLSGANVLTFGAGSRLTVL.

In this sample, this clone turned up once. The J gene is TRBJ1-4, the V gene TRBV13; D remains unclear. Trimming left V 0 bases short and J 7 bases short, with 9 bases between. Germline CDR1 and CDR2: PRHDT and FYEKMQ (reference sequence). This CDR3 region has 14 residues. The CDR3 spells CASSLGGSVEKLFF. Here the CDR3 DNA reads TGTGCCAGCAGCTTAGGGGGATCGGTTGAAAAACTGTTTTTT.

The count of this clone is one. This chain connects TRBV2 to TRBJ2-7, with D maybe TRBD1 (5 bases). Germline CDR1 SNHLY, CDR2 FYNNEI. Trimming took off 7 bases at V and 2 bases at J, with 15 bases between the two ends. This CDR3 is 14 amino acids long. The CDR3 bases are TGTGCCAGCATAGGGGCAGGCAAAACCTACGAGCAGTACTTC. It specifies CASIGAGKTYEQYF.

The chain employs TRBV21-1 and TRBJ1-2. TRBV21-1 is annotated as a pseudogene. The CDR3 length is 15 residues. The CDR3, as DNA: TGTGCCAGCAGCGCCCGAAGGGGGGGCCGCTATGGCTACACCTTC. Protein sequence: CASSARRGGRYGYTF.

J is TRBJ2-5 and V is TRBV5-1; D is uncertain. V was trimmed by 5 bases and J by 3 bases, leaving 14 bases between them. Germline lookup yields CDR1 SGHRS and CDR2 YFSETQ. This CDR3 comprises 14 residues. CDR3 bases: TGCGCCAGCAGTAGGCAGTCAGAAGAAGAGACCCAGTACTTC. Translating gives CASSRQSEEETQYF. Full variable domain (rest looked up from reference TRBV5-1 and TRBJ2-5): KAGVTQTPRYLIKTRGQQVTLSCSPISGHRSVSWYQQTPGQGLQFLFEYFSETQRNKGNFPGRFSGRQFSNSRSEMNVSTLELGDSALYLCASSRQSEEETQYFGPGTRLLVL.

DNA for the CDR3: TGTGCCAGCAGCTTAGGGGACAGGAGGAACACTGAAGCTTTCTTT. Amino acids: CASSLGDRRNTEAFF. The chain carries TRBV7-3 and TRBJ1-1; TRBD1 matches at 8 bases. V was pared by 2 bases and J by 1 base, with 3 bases of the junction left unmatched. Per the germline V gene, CDR1 is SGHTA and CDR2 is FQGTGA. There are 15 residues in the CDR3.

This chain links TRBV19 with TRBJ1-5, with D hard to call. V lost 1 base, J lost 3 bases, and 16 bases lay in between. CDR1 LNHDA and CDR2 SQIVND come from the germline V gene (reference sequence). This CDR3 has 17 residues. The CDR3 sequence is CASSIAPAGGPNQPQHF. The CDR3 region has the DNA TGTGCCAGTAGTATAGCCCCGGCAGGTGGACCCAATCAGCCCCAGCATTTT.

The count of this clone is one. A read error is the likely source, as a far larger clone sits one nucleotide away. Other DNA sequences in the sample encode the same CDR3. This sequence joins TRBV29-1 and TRBJ2-5; D possibly corresponds to TRBD2 (6 bases). CDR3 length: 11 amino acids. Germline V gene sequence: CDR1 SQVTM, CDR2 ANQGSEA. CDR3 sequence (DNA): TGTAGCGCCTCCCGGGGGGAGACCCAGTACTTC. Its protein product is CSASRGETQYF. The whole variable domain, filled in from reference TRBV29-1 and TRBJ2-5, reads SAVISQKPSRDICQRGTSLTIQCQVDSQVTMMFWYRQQPGQSLTLIATANQGSEATYESGFVIDKFPISRPNLTFSTLTVSNMSPEDSSIYLCSASRGETQYFGPGTRLLVL.

With respect to this clone: This may be a read error: a much more frequent sequence differs by one nucleotide. The same CDR3 also results from other DNA sequences found in this sample. J is TRBJ2-7 and V is TRBV11-2; no clear D gene. This CDR3 comprises 11 residues. Germline CDR1 and CDR2: SGHAT and FQNNGV. V gave up 2 bases and J gave up 2 bases, with 1 base separating them. This chain's CDR3 is CASSLTYEQYF. The CDR3 DNA follows: TGTGCCAGCAGCTTAACCTACGAGCAGTACTTC.

The chain recombines TRBV28 with TRBJ2-1, with 10 nucleotides matching TRBD2. This CDR3 is built from 16 residues. Trimming removed 6 bases from V and 0 bases from J; junction bases left unmatched: 5. CDR1 and CDR2 (germline): MDHEN, SYDVKM. CDR3 DNA: TGTGCCAGCAGGACGGGACTAGCGAGCTCCTACAATGAGCAGTTCTTC. Its translation: CASRTGLASSYNEQFF.

This chain connects TRBV10-3 to TRBJ1-3; 7 bases line up with TRBD1. V shed 3 bases, J shed 0 bases, and the junction held 5 bases outside the gene matches. The CDR3 totals 16 residues. The germline V gene encodes CDR1 ENHRY and CDR2 SYGVKD. The CDR3 DNA reads as TGTGCCATCAGTGAACCCGGGACAGCCTCTGGAAACACCATATATTTT. Its protein is CAISEPGTASGNTIYF.

This chain connects TRBV13 to TRBJ1-2, with D maybe TRBD1 (5 bases). This CDR3 is built from 13 residues. Germline V lookup: CDR1 PRHDT, CDR2 FYEKMQ (reference sequence). The V gene lost 4 bases and the J gene lost 3 bases, with 9 bases spanning the gap. The CDR3 sequence: CASSSEGYYGYTF. DNA of the CDR3: TGTGCCAGCAGCTCAGAGGGGTACTATGGCTACACCTTC.

The chain has TRBV7-2 and TRBJ2-7; D call uncertain. The CDR3 loop spans 13 amino acids. Germline CDR1 reads SGHTA; CDR2 reads FQGNSA. V was clipped by 2 bases and J by 6 bases, with 11 bases between them. CDR3 DNA sequence: TGTGCCAGCAGCTTACGCCAGGACCTCGAGCAGTACTTC. As protein: CASSLRQDLEQYF.

The genes are TRBV6-1 and TRBJ2-5; unclear D gene. This CDR3 is 16 amino acids long. V dropped 0 bases and J dropped 5 bases, with 16 bases sitting between them. The germline V gene has CDR1 MNHNS and CDR2 SASEGT. CDR3 sequence: CASSEAVLAVGETQYF. Written as DNA, the CDR3 is TGTGCCAGCAGTGAAGCGGTGTTAGCCGTCGGGGAGACCCAGTACTTC.